The source of this TCR beta chain is a study of T cells in Graves' hyperthyroidism and ophthalmopathy. Study-wide results and caveats: Stable hyperthyroidism and ophthalmopathy were separated using 13 V-J signatures. Among thyroid clonotypes expanded above 0.001, most also appeared in blood.

Stable Graves' hyperthyroidism denoted no ophthalmopathy progression over 18 months. The PBMCs were sourced from fresh peripheral blood (more than 8.5 ml). Comments on this clonotype: The antigen is not known.

This CDR3 comprises 15 residues. CDR1 DFQATT and CDR2 SNEGSKA come from the germline V gene (reference sequence). Trimming removed 0 bases from V and 0 bases from J, with 8 bases in between. Regions amplified from RNA transcripts were the TCR beta CDR3 regions. During a first-round RT-PCR of the TCR CDR3, the HTBI primer set was used. TCRdb re-called the multiplex PCR reads with MiXCR, one entry per CDR3 protein. The sample yields some 300,000 distinct CDR3 sequences, roughly 15% seen once. The V gene is TRBV20-1, the J gene TRBJ2-2; D not certain. The sequence was obtained from a woman in her forties with Graves' hyperthyroidism. The sequencing sample was made of blood. In DNA, the CDR3 is TGCAGTGCTAGAGATCAGCAGGCGAACACCGGGGAGCTGTTTTTT. Amino acid sequence: CSARDQQANTGELFF.